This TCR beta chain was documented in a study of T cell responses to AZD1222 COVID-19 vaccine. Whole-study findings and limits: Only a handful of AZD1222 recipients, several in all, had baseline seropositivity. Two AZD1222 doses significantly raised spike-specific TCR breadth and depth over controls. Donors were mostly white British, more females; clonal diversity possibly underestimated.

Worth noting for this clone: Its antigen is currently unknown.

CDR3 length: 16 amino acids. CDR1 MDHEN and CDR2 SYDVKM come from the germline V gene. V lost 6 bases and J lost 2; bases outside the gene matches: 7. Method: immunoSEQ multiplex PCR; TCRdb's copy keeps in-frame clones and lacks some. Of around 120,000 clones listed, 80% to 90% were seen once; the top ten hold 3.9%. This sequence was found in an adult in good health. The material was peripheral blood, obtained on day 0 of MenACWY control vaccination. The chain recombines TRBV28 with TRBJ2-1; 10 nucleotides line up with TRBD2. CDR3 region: CASSWSGGAAYNEQFF. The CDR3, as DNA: TGTGCCAGCAGCTGGAGCGGGGGGGCCGCCTACAATGAGCAGTTCTTC.